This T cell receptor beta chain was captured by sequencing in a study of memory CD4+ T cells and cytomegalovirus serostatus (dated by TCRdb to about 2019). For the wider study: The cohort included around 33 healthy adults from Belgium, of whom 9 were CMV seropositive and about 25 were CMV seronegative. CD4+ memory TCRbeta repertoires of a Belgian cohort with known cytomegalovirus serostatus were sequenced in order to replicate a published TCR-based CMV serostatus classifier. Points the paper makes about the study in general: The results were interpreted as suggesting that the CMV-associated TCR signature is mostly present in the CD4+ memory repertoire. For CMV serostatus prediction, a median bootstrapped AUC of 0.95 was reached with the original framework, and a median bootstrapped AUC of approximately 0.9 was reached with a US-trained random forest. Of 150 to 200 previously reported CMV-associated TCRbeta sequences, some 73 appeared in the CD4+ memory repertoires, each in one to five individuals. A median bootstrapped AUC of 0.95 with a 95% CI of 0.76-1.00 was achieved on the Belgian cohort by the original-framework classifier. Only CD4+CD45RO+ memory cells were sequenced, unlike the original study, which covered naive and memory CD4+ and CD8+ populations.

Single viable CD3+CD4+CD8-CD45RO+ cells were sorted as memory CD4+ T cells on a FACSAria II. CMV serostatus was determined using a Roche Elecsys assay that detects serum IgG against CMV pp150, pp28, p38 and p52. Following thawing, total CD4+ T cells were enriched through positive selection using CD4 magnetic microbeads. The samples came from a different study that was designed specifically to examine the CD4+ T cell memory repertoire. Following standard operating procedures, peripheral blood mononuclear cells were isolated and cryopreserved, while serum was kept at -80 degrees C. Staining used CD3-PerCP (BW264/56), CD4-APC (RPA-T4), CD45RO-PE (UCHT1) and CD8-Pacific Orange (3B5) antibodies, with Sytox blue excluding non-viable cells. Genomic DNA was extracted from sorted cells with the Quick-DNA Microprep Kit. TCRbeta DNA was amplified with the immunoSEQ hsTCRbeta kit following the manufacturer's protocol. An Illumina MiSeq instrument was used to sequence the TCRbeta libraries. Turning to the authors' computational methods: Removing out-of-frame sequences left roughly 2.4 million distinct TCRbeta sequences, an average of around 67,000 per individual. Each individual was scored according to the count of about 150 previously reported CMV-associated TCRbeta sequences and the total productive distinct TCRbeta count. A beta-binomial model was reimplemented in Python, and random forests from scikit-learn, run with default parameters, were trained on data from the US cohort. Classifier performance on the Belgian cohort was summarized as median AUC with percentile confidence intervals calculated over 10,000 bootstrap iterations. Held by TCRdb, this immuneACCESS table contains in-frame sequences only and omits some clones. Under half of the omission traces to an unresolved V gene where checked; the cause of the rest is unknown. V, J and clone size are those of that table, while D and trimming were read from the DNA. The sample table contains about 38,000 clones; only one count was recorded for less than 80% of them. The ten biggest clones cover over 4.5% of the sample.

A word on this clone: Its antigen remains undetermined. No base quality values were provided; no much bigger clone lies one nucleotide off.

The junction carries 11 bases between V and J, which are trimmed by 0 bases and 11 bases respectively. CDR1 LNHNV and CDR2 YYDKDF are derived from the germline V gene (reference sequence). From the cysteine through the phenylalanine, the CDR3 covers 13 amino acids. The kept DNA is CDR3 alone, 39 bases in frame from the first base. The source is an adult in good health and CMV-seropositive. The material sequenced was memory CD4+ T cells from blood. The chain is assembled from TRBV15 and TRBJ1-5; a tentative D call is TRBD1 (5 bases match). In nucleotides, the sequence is TGTGCCACCAGCAGAGATTCGGGCAGGGCCCAGCATTTT. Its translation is CATSRDSGRAQHF.